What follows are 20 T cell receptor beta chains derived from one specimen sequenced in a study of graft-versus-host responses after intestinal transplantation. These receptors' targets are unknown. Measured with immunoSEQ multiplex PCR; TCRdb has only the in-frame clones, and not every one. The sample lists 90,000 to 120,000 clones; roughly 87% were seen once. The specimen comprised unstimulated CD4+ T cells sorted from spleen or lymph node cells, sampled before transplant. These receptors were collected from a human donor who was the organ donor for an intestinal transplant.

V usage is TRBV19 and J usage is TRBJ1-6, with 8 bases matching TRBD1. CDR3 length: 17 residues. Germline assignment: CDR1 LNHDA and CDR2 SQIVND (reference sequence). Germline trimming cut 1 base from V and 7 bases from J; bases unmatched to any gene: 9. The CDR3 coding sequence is TGTGCCAGTAGTATAGGATCAACAGGGGGTTGGAATTCACCCCTCCACTTT. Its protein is CASSIGSTGGWNSPLHF.

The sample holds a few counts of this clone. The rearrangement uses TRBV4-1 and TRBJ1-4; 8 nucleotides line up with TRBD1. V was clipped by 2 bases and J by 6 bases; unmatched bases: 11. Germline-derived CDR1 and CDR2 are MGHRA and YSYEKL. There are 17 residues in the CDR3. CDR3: CASSQTGQASLYEKLFF. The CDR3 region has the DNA TGCGCCAGCAGCCAAACGGGACAGGCAAGTCTCTATGAAAAACTGTTTTTT.

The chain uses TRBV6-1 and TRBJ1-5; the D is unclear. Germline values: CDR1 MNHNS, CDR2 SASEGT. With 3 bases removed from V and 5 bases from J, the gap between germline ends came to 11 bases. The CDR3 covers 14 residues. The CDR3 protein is CASSEWQRDQPQHF. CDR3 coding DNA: TGTGCCAGCAGTGAGTGGCAAAGGGATCAGCCCCAGCATTTT.

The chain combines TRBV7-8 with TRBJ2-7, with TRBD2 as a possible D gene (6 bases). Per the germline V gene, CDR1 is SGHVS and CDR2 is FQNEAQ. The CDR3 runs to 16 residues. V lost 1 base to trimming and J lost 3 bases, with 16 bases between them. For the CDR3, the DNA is TGTGCCAGCAGCTTAGAGGGCGGGATGCCTGGCTACGAGCAGTACTTC. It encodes CASSLEGGMPGYEQYF.

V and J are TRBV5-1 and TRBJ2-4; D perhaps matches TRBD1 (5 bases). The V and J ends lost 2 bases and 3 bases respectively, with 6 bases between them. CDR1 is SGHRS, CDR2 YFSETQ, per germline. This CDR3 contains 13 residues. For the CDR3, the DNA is TGCGCCAGCAGCTTCGACAGCAAAAACATTCAGTACTTC. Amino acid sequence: CASSFDSKNIQYF. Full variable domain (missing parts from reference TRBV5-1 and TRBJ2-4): KAGVTQTPRYLIKTRGQQVTLSCSPISGHRSVSWYQQTPGQGLQFLFEYFSETQRNKGNFPGRFSGRQFSNSRSEMNVSTLELGDSALYLCASSFDSKNIQYFGAGTRLSVL.

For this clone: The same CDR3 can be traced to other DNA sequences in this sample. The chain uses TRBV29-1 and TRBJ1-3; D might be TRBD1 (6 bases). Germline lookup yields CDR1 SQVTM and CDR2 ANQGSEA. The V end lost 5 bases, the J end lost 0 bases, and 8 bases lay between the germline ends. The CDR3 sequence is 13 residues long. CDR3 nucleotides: TGCAGCGTTTCGGACAGCTCTGGAAACACCATATATTTT. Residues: CSVSDSSGNTIYF.

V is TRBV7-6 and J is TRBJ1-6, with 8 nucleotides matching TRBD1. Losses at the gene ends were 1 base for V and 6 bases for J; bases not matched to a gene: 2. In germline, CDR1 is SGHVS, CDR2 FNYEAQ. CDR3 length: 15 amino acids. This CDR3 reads CASSLGDRGNSPLHF. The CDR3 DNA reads TGTGCCAGCAGCTTAGGAGACAGGGGTAATTCACCCCTCCACTTT.

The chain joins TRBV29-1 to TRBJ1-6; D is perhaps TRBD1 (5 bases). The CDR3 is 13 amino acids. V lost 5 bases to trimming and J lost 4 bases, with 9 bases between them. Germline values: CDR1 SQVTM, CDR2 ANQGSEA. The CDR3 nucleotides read TGCAGCGTTATGACAGAGTATAATTCACCCCTCCACTTT. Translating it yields CSVMTEYNSPLHF.

CDR3 DNA sequence: TGTGCCAGCAGTGAAATGGGCAGGGCCTACGAAAAACTGTTTTTT. Amino acid sequence: CASSEMGRAYEKLFF. The chain couples TRBV6-1 to TRBJ1-4; a possible D gene is TRBD1 (5 bases). CDR3 size: 15 residues. Trimming took 2 bases from V and 8 from J, leaving 15 bases between them. The germline V gene has CDR1 MNHNS and CDR2 SASEGT.

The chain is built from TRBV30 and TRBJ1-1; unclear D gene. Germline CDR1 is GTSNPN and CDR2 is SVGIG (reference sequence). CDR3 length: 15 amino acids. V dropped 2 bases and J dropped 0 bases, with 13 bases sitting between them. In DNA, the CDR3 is TGTGCCTGGAGTAGAAAAGGCTTAATGAACACTGAAGCTTTCTTT. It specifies CAWSRKGLMNTEAFF.

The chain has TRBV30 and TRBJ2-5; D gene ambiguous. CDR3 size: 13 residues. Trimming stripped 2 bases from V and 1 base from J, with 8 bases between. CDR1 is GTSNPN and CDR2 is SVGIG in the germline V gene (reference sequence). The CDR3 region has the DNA TGTGCCTGGAGTAGGGCTAGCCAAGAGACCCAGTACTTC. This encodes CAWSRASQETQYF.

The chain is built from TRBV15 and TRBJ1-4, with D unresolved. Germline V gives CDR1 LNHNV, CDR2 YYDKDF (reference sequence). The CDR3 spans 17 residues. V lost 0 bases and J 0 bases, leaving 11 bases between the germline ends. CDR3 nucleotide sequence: TGTGCCACCAGCAGAGATCTAGGGTCTGCAACTAATGAAAAACTGTTTTTT. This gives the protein CATSRDLGSATNEKLFF.

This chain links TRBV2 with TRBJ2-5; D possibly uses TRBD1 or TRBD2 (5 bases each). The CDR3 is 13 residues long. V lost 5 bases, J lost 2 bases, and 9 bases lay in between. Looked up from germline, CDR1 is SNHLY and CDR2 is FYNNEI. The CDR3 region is CASSQWGQETQYF. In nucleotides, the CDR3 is TGTGCCAGCAGTCAGTGGGGGCAAGAGACCCAGTACTTC.

The CDR3 coding sequence is TGTGCCAGCAGACAGGGGGCCGGGGAGCTGTTTTTT. Its protein is CASRQGAGELFF. The chain joins TRBV2 to TRBJ2-2; TRBD1 aligns across 8 bases. Germline V CDR1 and CDR2: SNHLY, FYNNEI. The length of the CDR3 is 12 residues. V lost 6 bases, J lost 6 bases, and 0 bases stayed unmatched.

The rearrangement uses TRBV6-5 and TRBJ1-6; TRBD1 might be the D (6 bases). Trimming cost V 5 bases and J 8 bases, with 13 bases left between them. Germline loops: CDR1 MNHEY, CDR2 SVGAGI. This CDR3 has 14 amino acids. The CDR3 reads CASSIQGRDSPLHF. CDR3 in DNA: TGTGCCAGCAGTATCCAGGGGAGAGATTCACCCCTCCACTTT.

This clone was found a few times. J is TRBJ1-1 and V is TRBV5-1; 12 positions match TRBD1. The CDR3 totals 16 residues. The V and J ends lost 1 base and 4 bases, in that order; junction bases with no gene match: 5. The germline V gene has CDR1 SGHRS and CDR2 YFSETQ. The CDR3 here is CASSLRDRGQGTEAFF. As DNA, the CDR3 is TGCGCCAGCAGCTTGAGGGACAGGGGGCAGGGCACTGAAGCTTTCTTT.

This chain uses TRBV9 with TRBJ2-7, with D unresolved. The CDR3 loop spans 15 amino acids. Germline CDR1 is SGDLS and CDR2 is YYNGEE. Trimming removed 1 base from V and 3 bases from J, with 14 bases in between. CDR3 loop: CASSVSPRLDYEQYF. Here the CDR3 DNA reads TGTGCCAGCAGCGTAAGTCCCCGTCTGGACTACGAGCAGTACTTC.

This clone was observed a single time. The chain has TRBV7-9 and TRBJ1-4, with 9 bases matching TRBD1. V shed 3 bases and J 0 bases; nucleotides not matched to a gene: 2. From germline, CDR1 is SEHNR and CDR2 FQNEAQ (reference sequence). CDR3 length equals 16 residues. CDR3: CASSLTGGSTNEKLFF. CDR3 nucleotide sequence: TGTGCCAGCAGCTTGACAGGGGGATCAACTAATGAAAAACTGTTTTTT.

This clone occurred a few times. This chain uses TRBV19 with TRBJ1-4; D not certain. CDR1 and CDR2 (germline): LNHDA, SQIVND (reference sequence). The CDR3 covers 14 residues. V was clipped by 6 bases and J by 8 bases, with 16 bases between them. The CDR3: CASSPLRRSEKLFF. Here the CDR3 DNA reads TGTGCCAGTAGCCCCCTCAGGAGGAGCGAAAAACTGTTTTTT.

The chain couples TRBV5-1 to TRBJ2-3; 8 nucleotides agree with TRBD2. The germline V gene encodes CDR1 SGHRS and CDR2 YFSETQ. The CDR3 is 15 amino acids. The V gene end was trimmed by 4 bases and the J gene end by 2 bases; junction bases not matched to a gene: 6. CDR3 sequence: CASSREGIVTDTQYF. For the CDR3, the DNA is TGCGCCAGCAGCCGGGAGGGCATAGTCACAGATACGCAGTATTTT.